This T cell receptor beta chain was documented in a study of cytomegalovirus exposure and HLA in healthy donors (TCRdb year 2017). Regarding the study in general: An earlier analysis of around 600 of the donors reported about 250 Gb of sequence data and 100 million to 140 million unique TCR beta sequences from about 200 million T cells. Approximately 330 gigabases of sequencing data and roughly 81 million unique TCR sequences made up an early release that covered approximately 700 HLA-typed donors. To decide whether each TCR beta V gene segment behaved as functional or pseudogenic, an earlier analysis of approximately 590 of the donors relied on high-throughput TCR beta sequencing. To predict cytomegalovirus infection status, the study combined high-throughput TCR immunosequencing, statistical association of individual TCRs with disease status, and machine learning. HLA typing covered class I and class II loci at four-digit resolution. Across 300 to 500 genotyped donors of the cohort, an average of about 240,000 unique TCR beta nucleotide sequences per donor were sequenced, and approximately 17% of those sequences were non-productive. Four to six DR-DQ haplotypes were handled as single units for association and clustering, since linkage in the cohort was strong. To study patterns of TCR occurrence, a later analysis re-analyzed previously published TCR beta repertoires from several hundred donors and added high-resolution HLA genotyping. A later genetic analysis took genome-wide SNP genotypes for 398 of the 666 donors and used that subset as a discovery cohort. Donor age, sex, ethnicity and CMV serostatus were collected together with the repertoire data. Among the approximately 400 genotyped donors, around 81% belonged to the genetic ancestry cluster associated with self-reported Caucasian donors. Besides the first cohort of roughly 700 subjects, a separate validation cohort made up of 120 or so different subjects was used. All discovery cohort repertoires had been generated using a single sequencing platform. The study was designed to test whether signatures of past pathogen exposure could be identified by cataloging public T cell receptors. Rather than using new phenotypic data, the later analysis identified candidate immune exposures from TCR beta sequences and from how often those sequences occurred across donors. Typing coverage differed by locus: A, B, C, DRB1 and DQB1 were typed in roughly 620-640 donors, DQA1 in about 500, DPA1 in 600 to 610, and DPB1 in 450 to 480. Using immunosequencing, the study profiled T cell repertoires from fewer than 850 subjects and related those repertoires to cytomegalovirus serostatus. Study-level results and caveats: In a later analysis, most CMV-associated TCR beta chains were found to appear HLA-restricted, with HLA associations seemingly driven largely by CMV exposure. The study listed 164 TCR beta chains as associated with cytomegalovirus. Assigning TCR associations to individual alleles was difficult when HLA alleles, especially DR and DQ, strongly co-occurred. Because HLA typing was missing for some donors at each locus, association tests included only the typed subset. A later genetic analysis reported fewer N-insertions in productive TCRs among donors in an Asian-associated ancestry cluster than the approximately 700-donor mean. The only immune exposure information available for the cohort was CMV serostatus. An earlier analysis of around 600 of the donors showed that most TCR beta V segments appeared in productive rearrangements either about 87% or about 30% of the time, which broadly matched IMGT annotations. Across donors, most TCR sequences were observed very rarely, whereas some public TCRs were present in many individuals. The classifier was reported to diagnose cytomegalovirus status with high specificity and sensitivity in both the original cohort and the validation cohort. Three of the identified cytomegalovirus-associated TCR beta chains were confirmed in vitro to be specific for cytomegalovirus antigens. The cohort was sequenced for TCR beta chains only, and without alpha or paired-chain data the features that could be detected were limited. Linkage disequilibrium might explain the correlated functional status among segregating V segments, but an unknown experimental factor could not be ruled out. A later analysis associated about 17,000 TCR beta sequences with specific HLA alleles at a false discovery rate of 0.05. The authors suggested that the approach could potentially be extended to other disease states and immunological phenotypes. The earlier analysis of around 600 of the donors excluded approximately 17 rarely observed V segments, including chromosome 9 orphons, because counts were too low. A further reported finding was that TCR beta sequences accurately predicted the HLA-A and HLA-B alleles for most subjects in the first cohort. According to a later analysis, TCR association rates differed among HLA loci, with DRB1 alleles showing the most associated TCRs and HLA-C alleles showing the fewest. Presence/absence analyses assumed roughly uniform sequencing depth across donors, an assumption that may not hold. In a later analysis, HLA-associated TCR beta chains were found to be more clonally expanded and to have lower generation probabilities than equally common non-associated chains. The sequencing pipeline was judged likely to have produced a cluster of highly shared sequence variants as a technical artifact. A later analysis reported that several top co-occurrence clusters appeared linked to parvovirus B19, influenza, CMV and Epstein-Barr virus. Some IMGT-functional V segments, including TRBV6-2 and TRBV6-3, could not be distinguished by the 87-base-pair reads and were therefore excluded. A later genetic analysis associated a missense DCLRE1C variant with V-gene and J-gene trimming of TCR beta chains, and an independent cohort replicated the association.

The library was built by means of the immunoSEQ multiplex PCR assay. A mixture of 60 forward primers for TCR Vbeta segments and 13 reverse primers for TCR Jbeta segments was used in the multiplex PCR. The CDR3 region of rearranged TCR beta genes was amplified from genomic DNA with a multiplex PCR assay. Amplified TCR beta libraries were sequenced as 87-base-pair reads on the Illumina HiSeq System. Per the source publication's procedure: In a later analysis, 77 million or so unique TCR beta chains were counted across the 650 to 750 repertoires, and around 11 million of these chains were shared by at least two donors. Raw reads were error-corrected and collapsed into unique sequences with a nearest-neighbor algorithm that merged closely related sequences to remove PCR and sequencing errors. CDR3 sequences were aligned to IMGT reference sequences to assign V, D and J gene segments. Each retained sequence needed at least a six-nucleotide match to both a V gene segment and a J gene segment. A rearrangement counted as productive if the CDR3 had no stop codons and remained in frame with V and J, and every other rearrangement counted as non-productive. Following IMGT convention, CDR3 was defined as the stretch from the second conserved V-encoded cysteine up to the conserved J-encoded phenylalanine. In an earlier analysis of roughly 610 of the donors, sequences lacking an unambiguous match to a single V gene segment were excluded. An earlier analysis of 450 to 650 of the donors called V segments functional above 56.7% productive rearrangements and segregating when the between-donor standard deviation exceeded 5%. A statistical classification framework was built for diagnosing cytomegalovirus status from the catalog of TCR beta chain sequences. V and J gene assignment, in a later analysis, came from comparing TCR nucleotide sequences with IMGT/GENE-DB human TR gene sequences. The TCRdist pipeline was used in a later analysis to assign CDR3 sequences and most-parsimonious VDJ recombination scenarios. In a later analysis, every TCR beta chain was defined by the combination of its CDR3 amino acid sequence and its V-gene family, and reads without a unique V-gene family were dropped. A later analysis removed 550 to 700 highly shared, low-generation-probability nucleotide sequences to deal with suspected cross-contamination and a sequencing artifact. In a later analysis, a clonal expansion index for each public chain was calculated from normalized within-repertoire ranks of inferred template counts. Generation probabilities in a later analysis came from a VDJ recombination model fitted to out-of-frame rearrangements, and those results were checked against IGoR. In a later analysis, hypergeometric tests were used to score TCR-TCR, TCR-HLA and TCR-CMV co-occurrence, with a repertoire-size bias correction applied to TCR pairs. A later analysis estimated false discovery rates by permuting HLA or CMV assignments 20 times. In a later analysis, co-occurring TCRs were grouped using DBSCAN, with TCRdist sequence similarity added in when clustering inside HLA-allele-positive subsets. Repertoires with fewer than 30,000 or more than 120,000 public chains, plus five repertoires with anomalous nucleotide sharing, were excluded from co-occurrence clustering. TCRdb stores this immuneACCESS table with in-frame sequences only. Part of the clones is absent; in the studies checked, under half of the shortfall reflects unresolved V genes, and no reason is known for the rest. The V and J calls and clone size were taken over from that table, and D and trimming were inferred from the DNA. For this sample there are about 200,000 clones; around 82% appear just once. Together, the top ten hold roughly 3% of the sample.

Concerning this clone itself: The clone's antigen remains unknown. No clone much larger than this one lies a single base away; base qualities are absent.

The cohort was made up of 650 to 700 healthy bone marrow donors. At the time of sampling, all cohort members were nominally healthy, though unrecorded immune exposures were likely present. The donor tested CMV seronegative, placing the donor among the approximately 360 seronegative members of the cohort. Every donor gave a peripheral blood sample, and the peripheral blood mononuclear cells from that sample were used for TCR beta sequencing. Genomic DNA was extracted from the blood cell samples with the Qiagen DNeasy Blood Extraction Kit. The CDR3 contains 15 residues, cysteine and phenylalanine counted. Kept here is only the CDR3 DNA, which spans 45 bases and is read in frame from base 1. For CDR1 and CDR2, the germline V gene (reference sequence) lists SGHNT and YYREEE.

The source of this sequence is a woman in her 30s in good health and CMV-seronegative. The V and J genes are TRBV5-4 and TRBJ2-5, with TRBD1 as a weak D call on 6 bases. The closer fit of TRBJ2-7 to the DNA end suggests the J call may be wrong. Sequencing used PBMCs. The DNA sequence follows: TGTGCCAGCAGCCTAGTAGCCGGACAGTCCTACGAGCAGTACTTC. The resulting protein is CASSLVAGQSYEQYF.